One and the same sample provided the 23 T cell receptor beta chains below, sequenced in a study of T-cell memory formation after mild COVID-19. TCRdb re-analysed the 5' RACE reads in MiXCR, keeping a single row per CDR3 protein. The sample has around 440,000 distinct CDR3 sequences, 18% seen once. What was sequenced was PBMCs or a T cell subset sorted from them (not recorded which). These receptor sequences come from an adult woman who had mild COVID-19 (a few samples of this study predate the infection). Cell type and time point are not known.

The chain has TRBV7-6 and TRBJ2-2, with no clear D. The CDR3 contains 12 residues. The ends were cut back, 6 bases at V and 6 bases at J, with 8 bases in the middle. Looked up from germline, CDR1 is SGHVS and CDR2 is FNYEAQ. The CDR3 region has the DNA TGTGCCAGCAGAATCTCCCCCGGGGAGCTGTTTTTT. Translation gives CASRISPGELFF.

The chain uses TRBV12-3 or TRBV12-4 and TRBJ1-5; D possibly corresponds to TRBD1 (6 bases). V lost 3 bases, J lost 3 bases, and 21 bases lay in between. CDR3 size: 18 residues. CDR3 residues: CASSLFPPWTAVNQPQHF. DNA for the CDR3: TGTGCCAGCAGTTTGTTTCCCCCCTGGACAGCCGTCAATCAGCCCCAGCATTTT.

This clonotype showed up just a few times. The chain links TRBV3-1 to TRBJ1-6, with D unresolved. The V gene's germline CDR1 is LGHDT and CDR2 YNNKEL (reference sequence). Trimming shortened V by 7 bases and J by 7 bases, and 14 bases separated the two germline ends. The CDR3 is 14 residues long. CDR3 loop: CASTHRPGNSPLHF. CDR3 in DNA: TGTGCCAGCACCCATCGACCAGGAAATTCACCCCTCCACTTT.

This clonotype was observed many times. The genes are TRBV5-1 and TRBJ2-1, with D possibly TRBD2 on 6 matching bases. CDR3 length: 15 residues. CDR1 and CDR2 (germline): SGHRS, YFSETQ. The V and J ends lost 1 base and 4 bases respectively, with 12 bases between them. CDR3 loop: CASSLISGTYNEQFF. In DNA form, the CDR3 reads TGCGCCAGCAGCTTGATTAGCGGCACGTACAATGAGCAGTTCTTC.

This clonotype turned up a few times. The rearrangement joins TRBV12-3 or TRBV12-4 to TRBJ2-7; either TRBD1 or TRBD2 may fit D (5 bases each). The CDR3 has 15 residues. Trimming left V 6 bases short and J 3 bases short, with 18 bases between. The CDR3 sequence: CASSPLEGLHYEQYF. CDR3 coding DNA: TGTGCCAGCAGCCCCCTCGAGGGGCTACACTACGAGCAGTACTTC.

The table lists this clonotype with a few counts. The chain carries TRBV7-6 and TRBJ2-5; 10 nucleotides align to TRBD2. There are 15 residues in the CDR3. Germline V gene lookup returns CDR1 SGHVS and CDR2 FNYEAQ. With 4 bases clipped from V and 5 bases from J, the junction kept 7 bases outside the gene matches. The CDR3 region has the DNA TGTGCCAGCAGCTCCAGCGGGGGGGCCTTGGAGACCCAGTACTTC. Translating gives CASSSSGGALETQYF.

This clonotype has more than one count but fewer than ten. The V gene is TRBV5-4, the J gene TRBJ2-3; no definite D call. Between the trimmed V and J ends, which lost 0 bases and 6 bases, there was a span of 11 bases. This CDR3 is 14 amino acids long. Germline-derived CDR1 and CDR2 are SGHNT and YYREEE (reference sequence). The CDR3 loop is CASSLGGIPDTQYF. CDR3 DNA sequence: TGTGCCAGCAGCTTGGGCGGTATCCCCGATACGCAGTATTTT.

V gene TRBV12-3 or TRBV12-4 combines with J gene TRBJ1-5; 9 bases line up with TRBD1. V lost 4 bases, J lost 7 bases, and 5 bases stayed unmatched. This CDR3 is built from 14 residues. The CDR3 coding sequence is TGTGCCAGCAGTTCCCTCGACAGGGGGCAGCCCCAGCATTTT. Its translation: CASSSLDRGQPQHF.

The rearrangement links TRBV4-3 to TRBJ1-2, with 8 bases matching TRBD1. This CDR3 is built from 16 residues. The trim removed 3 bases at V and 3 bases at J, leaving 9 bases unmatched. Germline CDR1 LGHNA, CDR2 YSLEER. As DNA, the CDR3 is TGCGCCAGCAGCCAGGACCTGACAGGGGCAGACTATGGCTACACCTTC. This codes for CASSQDLTGADYGYTF.

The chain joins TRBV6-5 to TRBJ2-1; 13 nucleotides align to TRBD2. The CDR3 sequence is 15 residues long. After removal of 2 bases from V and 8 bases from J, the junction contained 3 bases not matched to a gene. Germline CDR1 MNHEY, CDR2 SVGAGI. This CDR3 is CASSYLTSGGDEQFF. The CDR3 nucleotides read TGTGCCAGCAGTTACCTAACTAGCGGGGGGGATGAGCAGTTCTTC.

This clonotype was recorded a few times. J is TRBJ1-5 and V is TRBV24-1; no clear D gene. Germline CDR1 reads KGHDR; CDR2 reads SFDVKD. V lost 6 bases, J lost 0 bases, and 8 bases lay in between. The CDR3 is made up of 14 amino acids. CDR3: CATSRPYSNQPQHF. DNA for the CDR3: TGTGCCACCAGTAGGCCTTATAGCAATCAGCCCCAGCATTTT.

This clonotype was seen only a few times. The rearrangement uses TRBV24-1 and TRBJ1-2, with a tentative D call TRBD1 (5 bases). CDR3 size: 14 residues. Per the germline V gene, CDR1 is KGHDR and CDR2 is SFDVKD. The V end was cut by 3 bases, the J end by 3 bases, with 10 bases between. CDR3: CATSDPQGDYGYTF. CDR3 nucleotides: TGTGCCACCAGTGATCCTCAGGGTGACTATGGCTACACCTTC.

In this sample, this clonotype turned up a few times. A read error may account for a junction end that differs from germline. CDR3 bases: TGCGCCAGCAGCCAAGAAATTGGCGGGATGGCCTTC. It encodes CASSQEIGGMAF. The genes are TRBV4-1 and TRBJ2-1; D is possibly TRBD2 (6 bases). Looked up from germline, CDR1 is MGHRA and CDR2 is YSYEKL. This CDR3 comprises 12 residues.

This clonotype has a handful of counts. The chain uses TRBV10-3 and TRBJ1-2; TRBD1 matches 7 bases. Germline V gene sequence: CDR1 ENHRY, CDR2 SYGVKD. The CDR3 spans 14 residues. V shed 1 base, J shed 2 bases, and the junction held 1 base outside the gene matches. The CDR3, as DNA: TGTGCCATCAGTGAGTTACAGGGGAACTATGGCTACACCTTC. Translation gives CAISELQGNYGYTF.

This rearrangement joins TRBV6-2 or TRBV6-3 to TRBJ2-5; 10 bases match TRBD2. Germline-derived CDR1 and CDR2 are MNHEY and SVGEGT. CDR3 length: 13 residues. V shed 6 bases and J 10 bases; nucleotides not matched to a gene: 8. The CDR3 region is CASRTSGVGGQYF. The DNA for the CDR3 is TGTGCCAGCAGAACTAGCGGGGTAGGAGGCCAGTACTTC.

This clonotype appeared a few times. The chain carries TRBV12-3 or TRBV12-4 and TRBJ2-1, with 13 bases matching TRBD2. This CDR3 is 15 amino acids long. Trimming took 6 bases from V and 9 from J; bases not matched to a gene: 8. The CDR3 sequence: CASRDGLAGASEQFF. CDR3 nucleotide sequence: TGTGCCAGCAGGGACGGACTAGCGGGGGCGAGTGAGCAGTTCTTC.

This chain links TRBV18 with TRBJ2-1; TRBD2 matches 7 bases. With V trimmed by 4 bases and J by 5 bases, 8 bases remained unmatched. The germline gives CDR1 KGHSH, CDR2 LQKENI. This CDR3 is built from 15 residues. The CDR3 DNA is TGTGCCAGCTCACTAACGACTAGCAAAGACAATGAGCAGTTCTTC. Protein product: CASSLTTSKDNEQFF.

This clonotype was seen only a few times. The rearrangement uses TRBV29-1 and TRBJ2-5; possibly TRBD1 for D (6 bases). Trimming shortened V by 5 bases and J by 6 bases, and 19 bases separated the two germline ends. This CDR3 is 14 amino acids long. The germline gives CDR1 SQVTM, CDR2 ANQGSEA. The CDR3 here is CSVTPEGRGQTQYF. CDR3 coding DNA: TGCAGCGTTACCCCCGAAGGCAGGGGCCAGACCCAGTACTTC.

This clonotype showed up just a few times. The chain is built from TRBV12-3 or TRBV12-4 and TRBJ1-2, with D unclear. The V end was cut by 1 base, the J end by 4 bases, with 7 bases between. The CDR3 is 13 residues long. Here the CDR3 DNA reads TGTGCCAGCAGTTTAGGGGCTAGCTATGGCTACACCTTC. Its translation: CASSLGASYGYTF.

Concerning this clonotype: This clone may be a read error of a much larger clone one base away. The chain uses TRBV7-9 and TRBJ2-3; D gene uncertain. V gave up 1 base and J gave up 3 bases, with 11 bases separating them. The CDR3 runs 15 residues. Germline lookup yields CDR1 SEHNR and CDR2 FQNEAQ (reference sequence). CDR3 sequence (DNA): TGTGCCAGCAGCTTAGGTCACAGTCCGACAGATACGCAGTATTTT. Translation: CASSLGHSPTDTQYF. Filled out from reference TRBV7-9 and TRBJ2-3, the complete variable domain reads DTGVSQNPRHKITKRGQNVTFRCDPISEHNRLYWYRQTLGQGPEFLTYFQNEAQLEKSRLLSDRFSAERPKGSFSTLEIQRTEQGDSAMYLCASSLGHSPTDTQYFGPGTRLTVL.

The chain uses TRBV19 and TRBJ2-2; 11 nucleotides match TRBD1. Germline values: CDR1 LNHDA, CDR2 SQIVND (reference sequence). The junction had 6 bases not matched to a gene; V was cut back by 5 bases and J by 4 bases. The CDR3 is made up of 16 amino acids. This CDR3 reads CASSVRDRGSTGELFF. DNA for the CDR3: TGTGCCAGTAGTGTCCGGGACAGGGGGTCCACCGGGGAGCTGTTTTTT.

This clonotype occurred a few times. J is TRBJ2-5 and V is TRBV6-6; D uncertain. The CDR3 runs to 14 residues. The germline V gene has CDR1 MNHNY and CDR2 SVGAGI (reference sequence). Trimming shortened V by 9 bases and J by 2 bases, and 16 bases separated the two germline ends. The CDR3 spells CASLVGPSQETQYF. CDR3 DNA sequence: TGTGCCAGTCTCGTTGGACCCTCACAAGAGACCCAGTACTTC.

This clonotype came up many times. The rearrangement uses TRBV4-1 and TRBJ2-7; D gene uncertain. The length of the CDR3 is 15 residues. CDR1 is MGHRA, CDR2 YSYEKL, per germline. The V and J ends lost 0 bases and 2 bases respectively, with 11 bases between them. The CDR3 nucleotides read TGCGCCAGCAGCCAAGAATTAGGACGGGCCTACGAGCAGTACTTC. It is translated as CASSQELGRAYEQYF.